The clone carrying this TCR beta chain was found a few times. Sequencing targeted expressed TCRB transcripts, as all isolated RNA had been reverse transcribed. Sequencing used immunoSEQ multiplex PCR; TCRdb keeps in-frame clones, though not all of them. This sample carries 240,000 or so clones, 68% of them seen once, and the ten largest clones take 0.053%. V gave up 5 bases and J gave up 4 bases, with 7 bases separating them. Germline V gene data show CDR1 as SGHTA and CDR2 as FQGNSA. CDR3 length equals 12 residues. The sample belongs to a study of beta chain features in type 1 diabetes. This receptor was identified in a young man in good health. Sequencing was performed on naive CD4+ T cells from blood. The V call is TRBV7-2, the J call TRBJ2-3; D gene uncertain. The CDR3 sequence is CASSAAPDTQYF. DNA of the CDR3: TGTGCCAGCAGCGCTGCGCCAGATACGCAGTATTTT.